This T cell receptor (beta chain) was captured in a study of molecular identifiers for immune sequencing clone quantification. Naive CD8 T cell sorting was performed on the CD8+CD4-CCR7+CD45RA+ phenotype. With regard to this clonotype: This sequence is one base from a far larger clone and is likely a read error.

Libraries of bulk TCR were made by previously described methods (with listed TCR primers). TCRdb recomputed calls from the PCR reads with MiXCR, one row per CDR3 protein. The table has over 600,000 distinct CDR3 sequences, approximately 20% seen once; the top ten hold approximately 0.9%. This CDR3 is built from 12 residues. Germline lookup yields CDR1 MDHEN and CDR2 SYDVKM. The TCR comes from a human donor in good health. Some libraries in this study had Jurkat cell RNA spiked in. V and J are TRBV28 and TRBJ2-5; D unclear. The sample comprised naive CD8+ T cells from blood, with Jurkat cell RNA spiked in. Stated subset: FACS-sorted CD8+CD4-CCR7+CD45RA+ naive T cells. CDR3: CAGSPGTETQYF. The CDR3 DNA sequence: TGTGCCGGCAGTCCTGGAACCGAGACCCAGTACTTC. Full variable domain (remainder filled in from reference TRBV28 and TRBJ2-5): DVKVTQSSRYLVKRTGEKVFLECVQDMDHENMFWYRQDPGLGLRLIYFSYDVKMKEKGDIPEGYSVSREKKERFSLILESASTNQTSMYLCAGSPGTETQYFGPGTRLLVL.